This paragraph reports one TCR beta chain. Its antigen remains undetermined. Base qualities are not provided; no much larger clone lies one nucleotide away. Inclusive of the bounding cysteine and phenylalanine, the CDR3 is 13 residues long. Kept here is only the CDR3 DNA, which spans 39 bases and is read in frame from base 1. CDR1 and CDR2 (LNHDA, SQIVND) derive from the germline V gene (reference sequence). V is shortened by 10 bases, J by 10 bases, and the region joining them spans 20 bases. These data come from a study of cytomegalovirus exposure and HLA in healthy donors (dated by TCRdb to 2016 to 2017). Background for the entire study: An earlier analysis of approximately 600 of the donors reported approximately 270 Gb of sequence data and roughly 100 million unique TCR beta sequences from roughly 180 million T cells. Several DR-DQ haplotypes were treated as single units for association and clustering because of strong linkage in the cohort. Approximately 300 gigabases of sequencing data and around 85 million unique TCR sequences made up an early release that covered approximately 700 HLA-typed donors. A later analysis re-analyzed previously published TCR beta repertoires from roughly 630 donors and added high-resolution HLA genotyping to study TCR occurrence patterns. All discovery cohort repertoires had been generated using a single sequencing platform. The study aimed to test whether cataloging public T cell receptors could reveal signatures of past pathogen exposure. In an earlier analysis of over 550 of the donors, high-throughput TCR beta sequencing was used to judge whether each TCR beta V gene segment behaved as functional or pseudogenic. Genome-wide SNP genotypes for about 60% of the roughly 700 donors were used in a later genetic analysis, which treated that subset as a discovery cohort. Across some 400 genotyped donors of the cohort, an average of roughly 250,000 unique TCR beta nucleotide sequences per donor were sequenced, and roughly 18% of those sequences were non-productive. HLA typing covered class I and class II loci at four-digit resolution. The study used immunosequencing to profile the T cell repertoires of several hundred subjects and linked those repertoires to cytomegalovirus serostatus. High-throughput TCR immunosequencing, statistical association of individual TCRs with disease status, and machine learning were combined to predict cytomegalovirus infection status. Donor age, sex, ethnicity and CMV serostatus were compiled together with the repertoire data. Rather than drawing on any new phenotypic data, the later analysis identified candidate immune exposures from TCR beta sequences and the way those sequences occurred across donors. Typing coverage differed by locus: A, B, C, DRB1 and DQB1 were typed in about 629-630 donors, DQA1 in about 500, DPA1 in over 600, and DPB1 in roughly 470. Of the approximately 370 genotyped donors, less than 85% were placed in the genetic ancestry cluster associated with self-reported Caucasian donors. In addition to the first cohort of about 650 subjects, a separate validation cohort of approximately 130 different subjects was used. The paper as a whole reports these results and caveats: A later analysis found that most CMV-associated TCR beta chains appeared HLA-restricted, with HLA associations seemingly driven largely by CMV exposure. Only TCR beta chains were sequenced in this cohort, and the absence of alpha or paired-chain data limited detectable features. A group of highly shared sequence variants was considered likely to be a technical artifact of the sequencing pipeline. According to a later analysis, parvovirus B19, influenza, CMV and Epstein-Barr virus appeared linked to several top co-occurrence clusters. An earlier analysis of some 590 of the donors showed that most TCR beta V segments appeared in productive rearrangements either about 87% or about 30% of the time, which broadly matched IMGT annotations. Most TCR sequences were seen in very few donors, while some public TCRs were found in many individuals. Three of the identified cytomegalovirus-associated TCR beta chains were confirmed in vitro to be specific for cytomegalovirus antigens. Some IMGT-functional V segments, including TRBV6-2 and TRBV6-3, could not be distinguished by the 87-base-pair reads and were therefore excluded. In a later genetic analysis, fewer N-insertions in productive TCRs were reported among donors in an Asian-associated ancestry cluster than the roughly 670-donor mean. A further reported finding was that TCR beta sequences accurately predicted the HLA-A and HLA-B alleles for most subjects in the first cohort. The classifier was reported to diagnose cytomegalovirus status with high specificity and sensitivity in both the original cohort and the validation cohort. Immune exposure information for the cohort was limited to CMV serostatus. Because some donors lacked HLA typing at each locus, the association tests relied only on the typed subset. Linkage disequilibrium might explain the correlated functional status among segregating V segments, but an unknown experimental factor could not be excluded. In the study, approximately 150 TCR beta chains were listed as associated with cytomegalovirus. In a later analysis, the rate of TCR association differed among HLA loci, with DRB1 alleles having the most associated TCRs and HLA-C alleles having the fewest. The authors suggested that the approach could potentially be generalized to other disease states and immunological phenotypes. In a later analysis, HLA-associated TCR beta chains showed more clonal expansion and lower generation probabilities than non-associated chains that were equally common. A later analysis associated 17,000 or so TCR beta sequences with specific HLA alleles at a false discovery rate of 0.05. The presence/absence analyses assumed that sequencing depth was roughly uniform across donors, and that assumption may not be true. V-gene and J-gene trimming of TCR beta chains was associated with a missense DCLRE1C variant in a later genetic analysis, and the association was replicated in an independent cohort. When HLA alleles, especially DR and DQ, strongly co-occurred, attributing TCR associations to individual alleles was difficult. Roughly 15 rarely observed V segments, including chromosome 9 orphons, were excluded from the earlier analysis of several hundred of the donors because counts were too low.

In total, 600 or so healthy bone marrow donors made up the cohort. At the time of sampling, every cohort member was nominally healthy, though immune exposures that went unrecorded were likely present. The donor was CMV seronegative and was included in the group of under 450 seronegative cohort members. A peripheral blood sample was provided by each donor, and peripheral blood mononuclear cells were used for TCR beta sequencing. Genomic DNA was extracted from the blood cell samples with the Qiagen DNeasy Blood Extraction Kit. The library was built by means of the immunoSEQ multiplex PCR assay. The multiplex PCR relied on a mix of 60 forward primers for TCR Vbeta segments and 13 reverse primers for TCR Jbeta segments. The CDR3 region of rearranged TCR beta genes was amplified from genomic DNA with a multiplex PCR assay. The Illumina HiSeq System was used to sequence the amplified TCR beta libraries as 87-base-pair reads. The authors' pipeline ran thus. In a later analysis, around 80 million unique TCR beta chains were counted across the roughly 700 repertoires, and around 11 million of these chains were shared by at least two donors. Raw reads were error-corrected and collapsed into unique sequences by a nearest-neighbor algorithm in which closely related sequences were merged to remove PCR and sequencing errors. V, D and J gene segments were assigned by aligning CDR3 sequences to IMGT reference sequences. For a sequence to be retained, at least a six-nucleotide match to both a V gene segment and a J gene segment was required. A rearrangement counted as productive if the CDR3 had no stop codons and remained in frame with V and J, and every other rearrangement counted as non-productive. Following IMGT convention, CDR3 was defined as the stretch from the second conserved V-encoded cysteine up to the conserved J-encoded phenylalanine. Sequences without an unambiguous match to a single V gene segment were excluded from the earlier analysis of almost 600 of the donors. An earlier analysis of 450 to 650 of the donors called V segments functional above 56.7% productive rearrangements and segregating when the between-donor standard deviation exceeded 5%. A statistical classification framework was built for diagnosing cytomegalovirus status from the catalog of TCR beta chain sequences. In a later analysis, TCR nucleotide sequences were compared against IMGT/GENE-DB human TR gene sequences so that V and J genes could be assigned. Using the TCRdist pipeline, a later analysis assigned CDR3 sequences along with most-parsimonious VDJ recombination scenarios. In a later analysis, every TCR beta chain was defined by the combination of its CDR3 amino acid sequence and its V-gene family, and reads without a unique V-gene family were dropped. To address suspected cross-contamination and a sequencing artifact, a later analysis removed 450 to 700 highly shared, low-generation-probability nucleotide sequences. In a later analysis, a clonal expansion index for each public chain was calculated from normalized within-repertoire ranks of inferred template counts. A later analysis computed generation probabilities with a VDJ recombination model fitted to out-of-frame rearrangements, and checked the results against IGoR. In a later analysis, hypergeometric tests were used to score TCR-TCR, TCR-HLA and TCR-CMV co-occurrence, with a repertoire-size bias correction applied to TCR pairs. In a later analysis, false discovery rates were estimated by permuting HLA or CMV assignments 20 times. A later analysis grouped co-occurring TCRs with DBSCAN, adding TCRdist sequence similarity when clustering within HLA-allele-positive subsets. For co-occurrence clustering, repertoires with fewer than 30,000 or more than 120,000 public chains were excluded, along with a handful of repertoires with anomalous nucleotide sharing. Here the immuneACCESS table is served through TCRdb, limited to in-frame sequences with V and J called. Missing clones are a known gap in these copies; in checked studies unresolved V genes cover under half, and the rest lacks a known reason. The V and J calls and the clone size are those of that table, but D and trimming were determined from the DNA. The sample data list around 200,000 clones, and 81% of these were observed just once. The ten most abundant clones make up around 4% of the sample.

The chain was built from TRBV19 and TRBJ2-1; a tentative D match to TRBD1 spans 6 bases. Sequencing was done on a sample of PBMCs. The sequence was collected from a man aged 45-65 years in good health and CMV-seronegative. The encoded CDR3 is CATTSPPGQEQFF. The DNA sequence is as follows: TGTGCCACCACGAGCCCCCCCGGACAGGAGCAGTTCTTC.